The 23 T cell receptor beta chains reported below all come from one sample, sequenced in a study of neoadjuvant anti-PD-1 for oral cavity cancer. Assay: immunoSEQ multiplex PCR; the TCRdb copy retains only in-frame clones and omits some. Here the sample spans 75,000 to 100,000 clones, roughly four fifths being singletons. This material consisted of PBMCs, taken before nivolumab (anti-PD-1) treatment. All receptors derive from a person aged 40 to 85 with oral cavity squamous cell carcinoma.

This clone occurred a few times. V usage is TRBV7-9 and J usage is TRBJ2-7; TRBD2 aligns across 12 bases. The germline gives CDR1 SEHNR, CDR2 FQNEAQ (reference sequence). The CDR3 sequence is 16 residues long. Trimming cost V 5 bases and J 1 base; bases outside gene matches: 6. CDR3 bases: TGTGCCAGCAGCCGGACTAGCGGGACCCTTTCCTACGAGCAGTACTTC. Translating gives CASSRTSGTLSYEQYF.

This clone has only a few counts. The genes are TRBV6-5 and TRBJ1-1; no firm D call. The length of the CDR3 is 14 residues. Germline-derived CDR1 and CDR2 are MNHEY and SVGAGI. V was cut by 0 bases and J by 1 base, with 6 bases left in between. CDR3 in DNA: TGTGCCAGCAGTTACTCGAGCCAGAACACTGAAGCTTTCTTT. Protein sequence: CASSYSSQNTEAFF.

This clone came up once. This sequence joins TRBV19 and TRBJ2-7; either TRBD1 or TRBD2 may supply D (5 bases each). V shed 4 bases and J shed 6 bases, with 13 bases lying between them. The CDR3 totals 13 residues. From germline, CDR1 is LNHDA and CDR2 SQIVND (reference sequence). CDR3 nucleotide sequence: TGTGCCAGTAGTACGACAGTCGAGGGCGAGCAGTACTTC. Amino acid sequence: CASSTTVEGEQYF.

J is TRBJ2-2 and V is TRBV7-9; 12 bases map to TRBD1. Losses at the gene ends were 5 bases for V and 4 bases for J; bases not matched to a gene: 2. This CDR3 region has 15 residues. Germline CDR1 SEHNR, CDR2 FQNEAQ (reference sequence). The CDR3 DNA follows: TGTGCCAGCAGCCGGGGACAGGGGGCCACCGGGGAGCTGTTTTTT. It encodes CASSRGQGATGELFF.

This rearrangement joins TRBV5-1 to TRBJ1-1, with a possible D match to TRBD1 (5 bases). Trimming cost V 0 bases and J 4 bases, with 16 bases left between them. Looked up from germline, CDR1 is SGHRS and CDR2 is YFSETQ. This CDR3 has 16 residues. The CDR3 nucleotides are TGCGCCAGCAGCTTGGGTTTTGGGGCATCGAGCACTGAAGCTTTCTTT. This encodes CASSLGFGASSTEAFF.

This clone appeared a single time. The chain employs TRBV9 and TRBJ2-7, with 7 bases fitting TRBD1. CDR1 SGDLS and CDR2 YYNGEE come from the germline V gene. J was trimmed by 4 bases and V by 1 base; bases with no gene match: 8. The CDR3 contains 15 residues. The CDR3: CASSVRATGVYEQYF. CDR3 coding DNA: TGTGCCAGCAGCGTAAGGGCTACAGGGGTATACGAGCAGTACTTC.

The CDR3 region has the DNA TGCAGCGTTGAGTATCGAGGACCACTCTACGAGCAGTACTTC. Amino acids: CSVEYRGPLYEQYF. The chain combines TRBV29-1 with TRBJ2-7; D uncertain. CDR3 length: 14 residues. From germline, CDR1 is SQVTM and CDR2 ANQGSEA. Trimming removed 3 bases at V and 3 bases at J, with 15 bases between.

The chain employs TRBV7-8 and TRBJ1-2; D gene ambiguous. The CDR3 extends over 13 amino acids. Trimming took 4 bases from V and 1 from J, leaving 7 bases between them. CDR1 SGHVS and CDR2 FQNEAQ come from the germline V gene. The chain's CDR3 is CASSSGVNYGYTF. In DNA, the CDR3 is TGTGCCAGCAGCTCGGGAGTTAACTATGGCTACACCTTC.

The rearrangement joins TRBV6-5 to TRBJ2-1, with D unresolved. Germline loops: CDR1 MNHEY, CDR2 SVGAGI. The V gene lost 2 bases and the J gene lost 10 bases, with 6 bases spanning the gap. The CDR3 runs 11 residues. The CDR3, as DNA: TGTGCCAGCAGTTACAAGGTAGAGCAGTTCTTC. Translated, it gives CASSYKVEQFF.

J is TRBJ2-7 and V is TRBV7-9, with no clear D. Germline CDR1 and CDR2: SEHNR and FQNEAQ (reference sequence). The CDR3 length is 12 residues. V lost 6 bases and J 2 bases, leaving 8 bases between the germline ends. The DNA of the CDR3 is TGTGCCAGCAGTTCCCCGGCCTACGAGCAGTACTTC. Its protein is CASSSPAYEQYF.

CDR3 DNA sequence: TGTGCCAGCAGTGAATCCCCCCCAGGGGGCGGGATAGGAGAGACCCAGTACTTC. This sequence encodes CASSESPPGGGIGETQYF. The chain is built from TRBV6-1 and TRBJ2-5, with 8 nucleotides matching TRBD1. Germline loops: CDR1 MNHNS, CDR2 SASEGT. The trim removed 2 bases at V and 4 bases at J, leaving 15 bases unmatched. The length of the CDR3 is 18 residues.

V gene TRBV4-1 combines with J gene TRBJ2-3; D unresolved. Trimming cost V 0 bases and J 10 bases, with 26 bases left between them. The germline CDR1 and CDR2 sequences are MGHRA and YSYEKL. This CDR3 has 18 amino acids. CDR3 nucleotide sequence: TGCGCCAGCAGCCAAGATGGTTGGGGTCAGGAGCTCTACGAGGCGCAGTATTTT. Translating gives CASSQDGWGQELYEAQYF.

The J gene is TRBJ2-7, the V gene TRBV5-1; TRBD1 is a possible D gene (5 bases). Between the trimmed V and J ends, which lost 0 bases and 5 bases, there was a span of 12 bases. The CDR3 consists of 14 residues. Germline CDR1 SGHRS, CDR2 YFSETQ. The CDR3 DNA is TGCGCCAGCAGCTTGGAGCAGGGTTGGGACGAGCAGTACTTC. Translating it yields CASSLEQGWDEQYF.

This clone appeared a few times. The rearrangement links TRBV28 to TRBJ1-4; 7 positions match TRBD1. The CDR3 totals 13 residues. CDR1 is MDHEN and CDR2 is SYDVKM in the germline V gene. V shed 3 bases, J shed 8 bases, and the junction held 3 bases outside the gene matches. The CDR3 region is CASSFDREEKLFF. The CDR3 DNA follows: TGTGCCAGCAGTTTTGACAGGGAGGAAAAACTGTTTTTT.

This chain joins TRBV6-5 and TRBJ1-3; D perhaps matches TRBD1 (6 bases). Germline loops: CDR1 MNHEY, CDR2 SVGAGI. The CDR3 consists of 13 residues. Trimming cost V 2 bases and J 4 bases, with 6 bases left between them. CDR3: CASSYDRGNTIYF. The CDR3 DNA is TGTGCCAGCAGTTACGACAGGGGAAACACCATATATTTT.

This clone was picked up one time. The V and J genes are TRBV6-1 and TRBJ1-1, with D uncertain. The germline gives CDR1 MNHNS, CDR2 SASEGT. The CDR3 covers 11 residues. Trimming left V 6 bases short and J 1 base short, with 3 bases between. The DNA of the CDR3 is TGTGCCAGCAGCCGGAACACTGAAGCTTTCTTT. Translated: CASSRNTEAFF.

CDR3 in DNA: TGTGCCAGCAGCTTAGACGACAGAAATGGCTACACCTTC. This gives the protein CASSLDDRNGYTF. This sequence joins TRBV11-2 and TRBJ1-2; D is perhaps TRBD1 (5 bases). This CDR3 spans 13 amino acids. V lost 0 bases, J lost 6 bases, and 8 bases lay in between. Germline-derived CDR1 and CDR2 are SGHAT and FQNNGV.

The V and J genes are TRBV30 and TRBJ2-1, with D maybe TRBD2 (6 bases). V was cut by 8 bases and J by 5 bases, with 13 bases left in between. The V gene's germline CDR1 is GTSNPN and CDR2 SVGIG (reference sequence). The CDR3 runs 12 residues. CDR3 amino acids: CARGARDNEQFF. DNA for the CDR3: TGTGCCCGCGGGGCTCGGGACAATGAGCAGTTCTTC.

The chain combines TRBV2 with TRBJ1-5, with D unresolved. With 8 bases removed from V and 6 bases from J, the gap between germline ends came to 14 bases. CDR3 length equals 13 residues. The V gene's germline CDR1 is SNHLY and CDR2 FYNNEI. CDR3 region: CASRSNIVQPQHF. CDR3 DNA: TGTGCCAGCCGGAGTAATATCGTTCAGCCCCAGCATTTT.

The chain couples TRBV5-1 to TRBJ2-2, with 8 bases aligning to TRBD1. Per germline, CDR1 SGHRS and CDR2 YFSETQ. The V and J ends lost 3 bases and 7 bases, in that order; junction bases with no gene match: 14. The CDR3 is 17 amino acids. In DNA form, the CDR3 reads TGCGCCAGCAGCTCCGGACAGGGCCCAGTGGAGGTCGGGGAGCTGTTTTTT. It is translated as CASSSGQGPVEVGELFF.

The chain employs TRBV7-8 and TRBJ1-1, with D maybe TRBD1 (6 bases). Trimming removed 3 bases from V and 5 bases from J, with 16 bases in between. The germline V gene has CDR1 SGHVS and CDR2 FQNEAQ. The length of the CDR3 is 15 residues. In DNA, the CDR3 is TGTGCCAGCAGCTTGGTCCCAGGGGTTGAGACTGAAGCTTTCTTT. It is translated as CASSLVPGVETEAFF.

Here the CDR3 reads CASRETGYYGYTF. The CDR3 DNA reads as TGTGCCAGCAGAGAAACAGGGTACTATGGCTACACCTTC. This rearrangement joins TRBV6-5 to TRBJ1-2, with D perhaps matching TRBD1 (6 bases). V lost 6 bases, J lost 3 bases, and 11 bases lay in between. CDR3 length: 13 amino acids. CDR1 and CDR2 from the germline V gene are MNHEY and SVGAGI.

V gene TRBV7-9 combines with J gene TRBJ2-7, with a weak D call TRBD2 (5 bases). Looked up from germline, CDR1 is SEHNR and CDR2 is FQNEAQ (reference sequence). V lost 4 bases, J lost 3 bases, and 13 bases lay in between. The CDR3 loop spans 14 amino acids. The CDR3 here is CASSYGSEGYEQYF. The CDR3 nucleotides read TGTGCCAGCAGCTACGGTAGCGAAGGCTACGAGCAGTACTTC.